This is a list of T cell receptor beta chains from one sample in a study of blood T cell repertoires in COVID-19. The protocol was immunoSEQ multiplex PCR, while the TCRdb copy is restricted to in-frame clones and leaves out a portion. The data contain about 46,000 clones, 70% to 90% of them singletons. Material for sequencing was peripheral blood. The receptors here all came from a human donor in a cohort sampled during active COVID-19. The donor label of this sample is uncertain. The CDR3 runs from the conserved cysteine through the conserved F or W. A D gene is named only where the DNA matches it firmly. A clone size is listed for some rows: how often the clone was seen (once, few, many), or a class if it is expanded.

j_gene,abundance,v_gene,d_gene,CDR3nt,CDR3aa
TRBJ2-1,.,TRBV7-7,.,TGTGCTAGCAGCCCCCGAGGATACAATGAGCAGTTCTTC,CASSPRGYNEQFF
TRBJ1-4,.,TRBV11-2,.,TGTGCCAGCAGCTTCAGGGGAAAGACTAATGAAAAACTGTTTTTT,CASSFRGKTNEKLFF
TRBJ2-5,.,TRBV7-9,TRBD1,TGTGCCAGCAGCTCGGGACAGGGGGCAATGGAGACCCAGTACTTC,CASSSGQGAMETQYF
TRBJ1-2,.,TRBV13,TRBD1,TGTGCCAGCAGCTCCGGTGGGACAGGGGAGAACTATGGCTACACCTTC,CASSSGGTGENYGYTF
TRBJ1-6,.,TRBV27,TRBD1,TGTGCCAGCAGTTTCCCTCCGCAGGGGGTGGGTTATTCACCCCTCCACTTT,CASSFPPQGVGYSPLHF
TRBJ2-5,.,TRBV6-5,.,TGTGCCAGCAGACCCAACAGGGCCCTCCAAGAGACCCAGTACTTC,CASRPNRALQETQYF
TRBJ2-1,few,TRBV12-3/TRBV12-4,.,TGTGCCAGCAGATTCAGGACTTACAATGAGCAGTTCTTC,CASRFRTYNEQFF
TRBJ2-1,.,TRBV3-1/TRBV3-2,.,TGTGCCAGCAGCCACGACAGCCCCAATGAGCAGTTCTTC,CASSHDSPNEQFF
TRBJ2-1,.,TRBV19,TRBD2,TGTGCCAGTAGTATAGAATGGACTAGCGGGGGGTCCCCCCGAGATGAGCAGTTCTTC,CASSIEWTSGGSPRDEQFF
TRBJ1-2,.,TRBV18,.,TGTGCCAGCTCACCAACAGGGAGCGGCTACACCTTC,CASSPTGSGYTF
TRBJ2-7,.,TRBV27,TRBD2,TGTGCCAGCAGACTTCAGCGGGGGGGCACCTACGAGCAGTACTTC,CASRLQRGGTYEQYF
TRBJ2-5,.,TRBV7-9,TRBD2,TGTGCCAGCAGTGAGACCGGGACTAGGGGGTCGGAGACCCAGTACTTC,CASSETGTRGSETQYF
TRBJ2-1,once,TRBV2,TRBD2,TGTGCCAGCAGTGATTTGGGACTAGCGGGGCGCAATGAGCAGTTCTTC,CASSDLGLAGRNEQFF